These 2 T cell receptor beta chains were all obtained from the same sample, sequenced in a study of cytomegalovirus exposure and HLA in healthy donors. Libraries were prepared by immunoSEQ multiplex PCR; TCRdb keeps only in-frame clonotypes and omits some of them. The sample comprises approximately 88,000 clones, around 96% of which are singletons, and about 1.3% rests with the top ten. Sequenced sample: PBMCs. All receptors come from a woman aged 18 to 35 in good health and CMV-seronegative.

This clone is a singleton in its sample. This chain's CDR3 is CASSLRRDSFYEQYF. The CDR3 bases are TGTGCCAGTAGTCTACGGCGGGACAGTTTCTACGAGCAGTACTTC. The V gene is TRBV19, the J gene TRBJ2-7; weak D call: TRBD1 (7 bases). The V and J ends lost 5 bases and 3 bases respectively, with 17 bases between them. Germline V gene sequence: CDR1 LNHDA, CDR2 SQIVND (reference sequence). CDR3 length equals 15 residues.

This clone was found once. A read error may account for a junction end that differs from germline. The rearrangement links TRBV6-6 to TRBJ1-3; D uncertain. CDR1 is MNHNY and CDR2 is SVGAGI in the germline V gene (reference sequence). This CDR3 is built from 15 residues. CDR3 nucleotide sequence: TGTGCCTGCAGGAGCATCACCTTCTCTGGAAACACCATATATTTT. It encodes CACRSITFSGNTIYF.